The 27 T cell receptor beta chains below come from one sample, sequenced in a study of T cells in Graves' hyperthyroidism and ophthalmopathy. RNA transcripts provided the source from which TCR beta CDR3 regions were amplified. The TCR CDR3 first-round RT-PCR relied on the HTBI primer set. In TCRdb, the multiplex PCR reads were re-called with MiXCR into one record per CDR3 protein. The sample has 460,000 or so distinct CDR3 sequences, over 13% seen once. Sequenced input: blood. These receptors were taken from a woman aged 18-30 years with Graves' hyperthyroidism.

This clonotype was counted many times. This chain links TRBV29-1 with TRBJ1-1, with TRBD1 matching over 10 bases. Germline V gene lookup returns CDR1 SQVTM and CDR2 ANQGSEA. The CDR3 runs to 14 residues. V shed 4 bases, J shed 5 bases, and the junction held 7 bases outside the gene matches. CDR3 sequence reads: CSVGFDRGRTEAFF. The CDR3 DNA is TGCAGCGTTGGCTTTGACAGGGGGCGAACTGAAGCTTTCTTT.

This clonotype was counted at least ten times. The junction departs from germline at one end; a sequencing error may be responsible. The chain employs TRBV3-1 and TRBJ1-1, with a tentative D call TRBD1 (6 bases). The CDR3 is 13 amino acids. Germline V lookup: CDR1 LGHDT, CDR2 YNNKEL (reference sequence). The chain's CDR3 is CASNQGGGTEAFF. Here the CDR3 DNA reads TGTGCCAGCAACCAAGGGGGAGGCACTGAAGCTTTCTTT. Full variable domain (rest looked up from reference TRBV3-1 and TRBJ1-1): DTAVSQTPKYLVTQMGNDKSIKCEQNLGHDTMYWYKQDSKKFLKIMFSYNNKELIINETVPNRFSPKSPDKAHLNLHINSLELGDSAVYFCASNQGGGTEAFFGQGTRLTVV.

The sample holds many counts of this clonotype. The V call is TRBV6-5, the J call TRBJ2-7; no reliable D call. V was cut by 2 bases and J by 0 bases, with 20 bases left in between. Per germline, CDR1 MNHEY and CDR2 SVGAGI. The CDR3 length is 18 residues. DNA for the CDR3: TGTGCCAGCAGTTACCCCCAGACCAACACCTTAAGCTCCTACGAGCAGTACTTC. Amino acids: CASSYPQTNTLSSYEQYF.

This clonotype was recorded many times. The genes are TRBV18 and TRBJ2-7; either TRBD1 or TRBD2 may fit D (5 bases each). The CDR3 contains 13 residues. Between the trimmed V and J ends, which lost 6 bases and 3 bases, there was a span of 12 bases. Germline V lookup: CDR1 KGHSH, CDR2 LQKENI. The CDR3 is CASSPGADYEQYF. For the CDR3, the DNA is TGTGCCAGCTCCCCCGGGGCTGACTACGAGCAGTACTTC.

This clonotype was observed a handful of times. The rearrangement uses TRBV20-1 and TRBJ1-5, with D possibly matching TRBD1 (5 bases). Germline V CDR1 and CDR2: DFQATT, SNEGSKA (reference sequence). V was shortened by 3 bases and J by 6 bases, with 15 bases between the two germline ends. This CDR3 region has 14 residues. The CDR3 is CSASLQGVGQPQHF. As DNA, the CDR3 is TGCAGTGCTAGTCTCCAGGGAGTAGGTCAGCCCCAGCATTTT.

The chain employs TRBV5-1 and TRBJ1-1; D is uncertain. This CDR3 has 15 residues. Germline CDR1 SGHRS, CDR2 YFSETQ. V lost 0 bases to trimming and J lost 8 bases, with 17 bases between them. CDR3 protein: CASSLDGARRPEAFF. The CDR3 DNA is TGCGCCAGCAGCTTGGATGGAGCCCGACGTCCCGAAGCTTTCTTT.

This chain links TRBV4-1 with TRBJ1-4; no reliable D call. The CDR3 is made up of 14 amino acids. Germline CDR1 is MGHRA and CDR2 is YSYEKL. V dropped 2 bases and J dropped 8 bases, with 12 bases sitting between them. The CDR3 sequence is CASSQWEEGEKLFF. CDR3 coding DNA: TGCGCCAGCAGCCAATGGGAGGAAGGGGAAAAACTGTTTTTT.

The chain uses TRBV20-1 and TRBJ1-1, with a weak D call TRBD1 (5 bases). Germline CDR1 DFQATT, CDR2 SNEGSKA (reference sequence). The CDR3 covers 14 residues. V was cut by 6 bases and J by 1 base, with 15 bases left in between. CDR3 sequence (DNA): TGCAGTGCCCTTGAAGGACACTGGAACACTGAAGCTTTCTTT. This gives the protein CSALEGHWNTEAFF.

The V and J genes are TRBV6-5 and TRBJ1-6, with TRBD1 identical over 9 bases. This CDR3 contains 16 residues. V shed 2 bases, J shed 6 bases, and the junction held 5 bases outside the gene matches. Germline V gene lookup returns CDR1 MNHEY and CDR2 SVGAGI. The CDR3 DNA reads TGTGCCAGCAGTTACCCCTCGGACAGGGGTAATTCACCCCTCCACTTT. It encodes CASSYPSDRGNSPLHF.

At least ten counts were recorded for this clonotype. The chain carries TRBV11-2 and TRBJ2-1; no definite D call. The CDR3 has 14 residues. With 3 bases removed from V and 7 bases from J, the gap between germline ends came to 13 bases. From germline, CDR1 is SGHAT and CDR2 FQNNGV. CDR3 residues: CASSFPYRFNEQFF. The DNA for the CDR3 is TGTGCCAGCAGCTTTCCGTATCGGTTTAATGAGCAGTTCTTC.

This clonotype was counted many times. This CDR3 reads CASSITAGGPGELFF. The DNA of the CDR3 is TGTGCCAGTAGTATAACAGCGGGAGGGCCTGGGGAGCTGTTTTTT. The rearrangement joins TRBV19 to TRBJ2-2, with 10 bases that match TRBD2. After removal of 2 bases from V and 8 bases from J, the junction contained 5 bases not matched to a gene. Looked up from germline, CDR1 is LNHDA and CDR2 is SQIVND (reference sequence). This CDR3 is 15 amino acids long.

This clonotype was counted a few times. This chain joins TRBV5-1 and TRBJ1-2, with 7 bases that match TRBD1. The CDR3 totals 15 residues. Trimming removed 4 bases from V and 2 bases from J; junction bases left unmatched: 8. Germline V CDR1 and CDR2: SGHRS, YFSETQ. The CDR3, as DNA: TGCGCCAGCAGCAGCCGACAGGGAACGAACTATGGCTACACCTTC. It yields the protein CASSSRQGTNYGYTF.

This clonotype came up a few times. The rearrangement links TRBV20-1 to TRBJ2-3; 13 nucleotides agree with TRBD2. There are 18 residues in the CDR3. Germline V gives CDR1 DFQATT, CDR2 SNEGSKA (reference sequence). V shed 6 bases, J shed 2 bases, and the junction held 14 bases outside the gene matches. The CDR3 coding sequence is TGCAGTGCAAGGGGACTAGCGGGACCGGACCCCTTCACAGATACGCAGTATTTT. It encodes CSARGLAGPDPFTDTQYF.

The V and J genes are TRBV11-2 and TRBJ2-1, with a possible D match to TRBD2 (7 bases). CDR1 is SGHAT and CDR2 is FQNNGV in the germline V gene. The CDR3 consists of 20 residues. With 2 bases removed from V and 7 bases from J, the gap between germline ends came to 30 bases. Here the CDR3 DNA reads TGTGCCAGCAGCTTACGCGTCCGGTGGGAAATTAGGGGGAGGGATAATGAGCAGTTCTTC. Translating gives CASSLRVRWEIRGRDNEQFF.

The V and J genes are TRBV18 and TRBJ1-3; D gene unclear. Germline lookup yields CDR1 KGHSH and CDR2 LQKENI. Trimming shortened V by 3 bases and J by 0 bases, and 12 bases separated the two germline ends. The CDR3 runs 16 residues. The CDR3 is CASSPIEFLSGNTIYF. The CDR3 DNA sequence: TGTGCCAGCTCACCGATCGAATTCCTCTCTGGAAACACCATATATTTT.

The chain carries TRBV4-1 and TRBJ1-2; D is uncertain. The CDR3 contains 15 residues. Germline CDR1 reads MGHRA; CDR2 reads YSYEKL. The ends were cut back, 0 bases at V and 5 bases at J, with 13 bases in the middle. The CDR3 bases are TGCGCCAGCAGCCAAGATTATCAGGATATTTATGGCTACACCTTC. It encodes CASSQDYQDIYGYTF.

This clonotype was observed many times. The CDR3 DNA is TGTGCTAGTGCCTCGGGACTAGCGGGAGGCGATGAGCAGTTCTTC. It encodes CASASGLAGGDEQFF. V usage is TRBV12-5 and J usage is TRBJ2-1, with TRBD2 identical over 15 bases. The CDR3 extends over 15 amino acids. V shed 7 bases, J shed 8 bases, and the junction held 6 bases outside the gene matches. CDR1 and CDR2 from the germline V gene are LGHNT and FRNRAP.

This clonotype was recorded many times. This chain joins TRBV28 and TRBJ1-4; no firm D call. V was cut by 1 base and J by 0 bases, with 6 bases left in between. This CDR3 contains 15 residues. Germline V gene lookup returns CDR1 MDHEN and CDR2 SYDVKM. The CDR3 region is CASSLSLATNEKLFF. The CDR3 DNA sequence: TGTGCCAGCAGTTTATCCCTGGCAACTAATGAAAAACTGTTTTTT. Variable domain in full (rest from reference TRBV28 and TRBJ1-4): DVKVTQSSRYLVKRTGEKVFLECVQDMDHENMFWYRQDPGLGLRLIYFSYDVKMKEKGDIPEGYSVSREKKERFSLILESASTNQTSMYLCASSLSLATNEKLFFGSGTQLSVL.

This rearrangement joins TRBV27 to TRBJ2-2; 14 bases align to TRBD2. This CDR3 has 18 residues. Looked up from germline, CDR1 is MNHEY and CDR2 is SMNVEV (reference sequence). J lost 6 bases, V lost 1 base, and 7 bases had no gene match. The CDR3 DNA follows: TGTGCCAGCAGTTTATGGACTAGCGGGAGGTTATGGGCCGGGGAGCTGTTTTTT. Its protein is CASSLWTSGRLWAGELFF.

CDR3 DNA sequence: TGTGCCAGTGCAAGGGGGGCGCGAACTGAAGCTTTCTTT. This translates into CASARGARTEAFF. The chain combines TRBV10-3 with TRBJ1-1; D is possibly TRBD1 (6 bases). V was clipped by 10 bases and J by 5 bases, with 17 bases between them. CDR3 length equals 13 residues. Germline V gene lookup returns CDR1 ENHRY and CDR2 SYGVKD.

This clonotype was detected only a few times. This chain uses TRBV30 with TRBJ2-7, with 10 bases aligning to TRBD1. The CDR3 sequence is 18 residues long. V was pared by 3 bases and J by 2 bases, with 16 bases of the junction left unmatched. Germline CDR1 is GTSNPN and CDR2 is SVGIG (reference sequence). The CDR3 loop reads CAWSGTGVSGESPYEQYF. CDR3 in DNA: TGTGCCTGGAGCGGGACAGGGGTAAGCGGAGAGTCCCCCTACGAGCAGTACTTC. The full variable domain, completed using reference TRBV30 and TRBJ2-7, is SQTIHQWPATLVQPVGSPLSLECTVEGTSNPNLYWYRQAAGRGLQLLFYSVGIGQISSEVPQNLSASRPQDRQFILSSKKLLLSDSGFYLCAWSGTGVSGESPYEQYFGPGTRLTVT.

This clonotype was picked up a small number of times. This rearrangement joins TRBV7-8 to TRBJ1-2; D is possibly TRBD1 (6 bases). Germline CDR1 SGHVS, CDR2 FQNEAQ. There are 14 residues in the CDR3. The V end lost 8 bases, the J end lost 8 bases, and 21 bases lay between the germline ends. As DNA, the CDR3 is TGTGCCAGCCACGTCGACAGGAGCAGTGGGGGCTACACCTTC. It encodes CASHVDRSSGGYTF.

Ten or more counts support this clonotype. The rearrangement uses TRBV27 and TRBJ2-1, with 10 bases fitting TRBD2. The V and J ends lost 6 bases and 9 bases, in that order; junction bases with no gene match: 11. CDR3 length: 15 amino acids. Germline loops: CDR1 MNHEY, CDR2 SMNVEV (reference sequence). The CDR3 spells CASRIGLAGVGEQFF. CDR3 DNA: TGTGCCAGCAGAATAGGGCTAGCGGGAGTCGGTGAGCAGTTCTTC.

This clonotype was recorded many times. The CDR3 DNA reads as TGCAGTGCTAGAGATCCTTGGGCCTCTAACACTGAAGCTTTCTTT. This encodes CSARDPWASNTEAFF. This chain connects TRBV20-1 to TRBJ1-1; D call uncertain. The CDR3 has 15 amino acids. From germline, CDR1 is DFQATT and CDR2 SNEGSKA (reference sequence). Between the trimmed V and J ends, which lost 0 bases and 2 bases, there was a span of 13 bases.

A word on this clonotype: One end of the junction fails to match germline, which may point to a read error. The gene calls are TRBV3-1 and TRBJ1-5; TRBD1 might be the D (5 bases). This CDR3 spans 13 amino acids. Germline V gene lookup returns CDR1 LGHDT and CDR2 YNNKEL (reference sequence). The DNA of the CDR3 is TGTGCCAGCAGCGCCACAGGTAATCAGCCCCGGCATTTT. As protein: CASSATGNQPRHF.

This clonotype occurred many times. The rearrangement links TRBV24-1 to TRBJ2-3, with D perhaps TRBD1 (6 bases). Germline CDR1 reads KGHDR; CDR2 reads SFDVKD. The V and J ends lost 6 bases and 0 bases respectively, with 9 bases between them. The CDR3 has 14 amino acids. The CDR3 is CATSKGDSTDTQYF. CDR3 bases: TGTGCCACCAGTAAGGGGGATAGCACAGATACGCAGTATTTT.

CDR3 sequence (DNA): TGTGCCAGCAGCTTAGGTTGGACTAGCGTTTCCCGGAGCTCCTACAATGAGCAGTTCTTC. Its translation: CASSLGWTSVSRSSYNEQFF. The genes are TRBV7-9 and TRBJ2-1, with 9 bases lining up with TRBD2. CDR1 is SEHNR and CDR2 is FQNEAQ in the germline V gene (reference sequence). V shed 1 base and J 0 bases; nucleotides not matched to a gene: 13. CDR3 size: 20 residues.